One and the same sample provided the 9 T cell receptor beta chains below, sequenced in a study of monozygotic twins with inflammatory bowel disease. No DNA is given; TCRdb re-called the 5' RACE reads and lists each CDR3 protein once. This sample's table has about 450,000 distinct CDR3 sequences. The source material was blood. Receptor source: a human donor with ulcerative colitis or Crohn's disease, or a healthy co-twin of an affected twin (not recorded which).

This chain connects TRBV9 to TRBJ1-2; TCRdb selects TRBD1, and the lack of DNA leaves this call unchecked. The V gene's germline CDR1 is SGDLS and CDR2 YYNGEE. The CDR3 extends over 16 amino acids. CDR3 sequence reads: CASSELFGQANYGYTF.

The chain carries TRBV5-1 and TRBJ1-2; TCRdb picks TRBD1, but there is no DNA to check that call. Germline CDR1 is SGHRS and CDR2 is YFSETQ. The CDR3 is 17 amino acids. The CDR3 sequence: CASSLVRPGQGNYGYTF.

V gene TRBV19 combines with J gene TRBJ1-6. The CDR3 has 15 amino acids. Germline V gene data show CDR1 as LNHDA and CDR2 as SQIVND (reference sequence). The CDR3 loop reads CASSIGVHGNSPLHF.

The J gene is TRBJ1-4, the V gene TRBV7-6; without DNA, the TCRdb call of TRBD1 cannot be checked. Germline CDR1 is SGHVS and CDR2 is FNYEAQ. The CDR3 spans 15 residues. The CDR3 here is CASSGDSQGGEKLFF.

The gene calls are TRBV6-1 and TRBJ2-6; TCRdb lists TRBD1, though no DNA is available to test this call. Per the germline V gene, CDR1 is MNHNS and CDR2 is SASEGT. The CDR3 length is 17 residues. The CDR3 here is CASSSGGGAAGANVLTF.

The rearrangement joins TRBV5-4 to TRBJ2-3; TCRdb names TRBD2, which stays unverified in the absence of DNA. The CDR3 runs to 14 residues. The germline V gene encodes CDR1 SGHNT and CDR2 YYREEE (reference sequence). The CDR3 is CASSLLAGADTQYF.

The rearrangement links TRBV7-2 to TRBJ2-3; absent DNA, TCRdb's TRBD2 call cannot be checked. Germline CDR1 and CDR2: SGHTA and FQGNSA. This CDR3 has 15 amino acids. The chain's CDR3 is CASSHGGMRADTQYF.

The chain joins TRBV27 to TRBJ1-6; TCRdb's D call, TRBD1, is unchecked because there is no DNA. Germline V lookup: CDR1 MNHEY, CDR2 SMNVEV (reference sequence). The CDR3 spans 12 residues. CDR3 loop: CASSLSQGPLHF.

The chain carries TRBV27 and TRBJ2-2; TCRdb proposes TRBD1, but this gene call is untestable without DNA. CDR1 is MNHEY, CDR2 SMNVEV, per germline (reference sequence). CDR3 size: 14 residues. The CDR3 sequence is CASSRTSGPGELFF.